The next 28 T cell receptor beta chains were all read from a single sample in a study of shared clonotypes between healthy human individuals (dated by TCRdb to the early 2020s). CD8 naive samples were CD45RO-negative cells positively selected for CCR7, giving a CD45RA+CCR7+ population that excluded TemRA cells. The library was prepared using the immunoSEQ multiplex PCR assay. TCRdb obtained this table from immuneACCESS and retained in-frame rearrangements with V and J assigned. These tables miss some clones; where compared with another copy, unresolved V genes account for less than half of the shortfall, and the remainder is unexplained. The sample has over 2,000,000 clones on record, 90% to 95% of them singletons. More than 1.5% of the sample is in the top ten clones. Material for sequencing was naive CD8+ T cells from PBMCs. The sample's cell subset or site label is to be understood as: CD45RA+CCR7+. Source of these receptors: a man in his late teens or twenties in good health. Some clones in this sample may be carry-over from other donors' samples.

J is TRBJ2-2 and V is TRBV10-2, with 7 bases identical to TRBD2. This CDR3 contains 15 residues. The V segment lost 7 bases and the J segment 2 bases; nucleotides outside the gene matches: 7. Germline CDR1 and CDR2: WSHSY and SAAADI. DNA for the CDR3: TGCGCCAGCAAGGGGTCTAGCGGTAACACCGGGGAGCTGTTTTTT. It is translated as CASKGSSGNTGELFF.

The CDR3: CASSIVGNNEQFF. CDR3 DNA sequence: TGTGCCAGTAGTATAGTGGGGAACAATGAGCAGTTCTTC. This rearrangement joins TRBV19 to TRBJ2-1; D not resolved. CDR1 and CDR2 from the germline V gene are LNHDA and SQIVND (reference sequence). The CDR3 loop spans 13 amino acids. The V end was cut by 1 base, the J end by 5 bases, with 6 bases between.

The chain uses TRBV9 and TRBJ1-2, with 8 bases lining up with TRBD1. This CDR3 comprises 15 residues. Per germline, CDR1 SGDLS and CDR2 YYNGEE. Trimming took 3 bases from V and 1 from J; bases not matched to a gene: 5. CDR3 sequence: CASSAGQGDNYGYTF. The CDR3 region has the DNA TGTGCCAGCAGCGCCGGACAGGGAGATAACTATGGCTACACCTTC.

Concerning this clone: An end of the junction differs from the germline gene, which may be a read error. The chain has TRBV7-9 and TRBJ2-7; D tentatively fits TRBD1 or TRBD2 (5 bases each). Germline loops: CDR1 SEHNR, CDR2 FQNEAQ (reference sequence). The CDR3 is 13 residues long. In nucleotides, the CDR3 is TGTGCCAGCACCTTACCCCTGGGGGACGAGCAGTACTTC. This encodes CASTLPLGDEQYF.

This chain joins TRBV7-9 and TRBJ2-7; D unclear. The CDR3 runs 16 residues. Trimming pared 5 bases from V and 0 bases from J, leaving 17 bases between. Germline V lookup: CDR1 SEHNR, CDR2 FQNEAQ (reference sequence). CDR3 protein: CASSQIPLQASYEQYF. The CDR3 nucleotides are TGTGCCAGCAGCCAGATCCCCCTCCAGGCCTCCTACGAGCAGTACTTC.

This chain links TRBV19 with TRBJ1-3; D uncertain. The germline CDR1 and CDR2 sequences are LNHDA and SQIVND (reference sequence). Trimming stripped 10 bases from V and 8 bases from J, with 9 bases between. The CDR3 totals 10 residues. In DNA, the CDR3 is TGTGCCACTTACGGGGACACCATATATTTT. Its translation: CATYGDTIYF.

The chain employs TRBV19 and TRBJ1-4, with TRBD1 matching over 7 bases. CDR3 length equals 15 residues. The V and J ends lost 4 bases and 5 bases, in that order; junction bases with no gene match: 7. The V gene's germline CDR1 is LNHDA and CDR2 SQIVND (reference sequence). CDR3 nucleotides: TGTGCCAGTAGTAACTACAGGGGAGTCAATGAAAAACTGTTTTTT. Translating gives CASSNYRGVNEKLFF.

The J gene is TRBJ2-2, the V gene TRBV11-3, with TRBD1 matching 8 bases. The germline V gene has CDR1 SGHNT and CDR2 YENEEA. After removal of 3 bases from V and 5 bases from J, the junction contained 8 bases not matched to a gene. This CDR3 comprises 16 residues. CDR3 residues: CASSFGQGAYTGELFF. In DNA, the CDR3 is TGTGCCAGCAGCTTTGGGCAGGGGGCATATACCGGGGAGCTGTTTTTT.

Turning to this clone: Other DNA sequences within the sample encode an identical CDR3. The V and J genes are TRBV6-1 and TRBJ1-3; D may be TRBD1 (6 bases). Germline V lookup: CDR1 MNHNS, CDR2 SASEGT. This CDR3 is 14 amino acids long. Trimming stripped 6 bases from V and 3 bases from J, with 12 bases between. CDR3: CASSEGGSGNTIYF. As DNA, the CDR3 is TGTGCCAGCAGCGAGGGGGGCAGTGGAAACACCATATATTTT.

A note on this clone: At the DNA level, this CDR3 is encoded by other sequences in the same sample as well. The chain joins TRBV27 to TRBJ1-2; no reliable D call. This CDR3 is 13 amino acids long. Trimming shortened V by 4 bases and J by 0 bases, and 6 bases separated the two germline ends. Germline V CDR1 and CDR2: MNHEY, SMNVEV (reference sequence). CDR3 region: CASSSGANYGYTF. The CDR3 DNA follows: TGTGCCAGCAGTTCCGGGGCTAACTATGGCTACACCTTC.

V and J are TRBV5-6 and TRBJ1-5, with unresolved D. Germline CDR1 is SGHDT and CDR2 is YYEEEE. The CDR3 is 12 residues long. V was shortened by 1 base and J by 6 bases, with 5 bases between the two germline ends. The DNA for the CDR3 is TGTGCCAGCAGCTTGTATGGTCAGCCCCAGCATTTT. It codes for CASSLYGQPQHF.

This clone was recorded once. The V and J genes are TRBV19 and TRBJ1-1; D possibly corresponds to TRBD1 (6 bases). The CDR3 runs 15 residues. The V gene's germline CDR1 is LNHDA and CDR2 SQIVND (reference sequence). V gave up 5 bases and J gave up 2 bases, with 15 bases separating them. CDR3 nucleotide sequence: TGTGCCAGTAGTGCATATAGGACAGTAAACACTGAAGCTTTCTTT. Translating it yields CASSAYRTVNTEAFF.

The chain links TRBV30 to TRBJ2-5; 12 bases fit TRBD2. Germline CDR1 is GTSNPN and CDR2 is SVGIG (reference sequence). CDR3 length: 15 residues. J was trimmed by 0 bases and V by 5 bases; bases with no gene match: 4. The CDR3 DNA sequence: TGTGCCTGGGAGACTAGCGGGGGCTACCAAGAGACCCAGTACTTC. It codes for CAWETSGGYQETQYF.

The rearrangement links TRBV9 to TRBJ2-5, with a tentative D call TRBD1 (6 bases). Looked up from germline, CDR1 is SGDLS and CDR2 is YYNGEE. Between the trimmed V and J ends, which lost 2 bases and 4 bases, there was a span of 12 bases. The CDR3 has 14 residues. CDR3 amino acids: CASSVGYRAETQYF. In DNA form, the CDR3 reads TGTGCCAGCAGCGTGGGGTACAGGGCAGAGACCCAGTACTTC.

This chain connects TRBV27 to TRBJ1-2, with a possible D match to TRBD1 (6 bases). Per germline, CDR1 MNHEY and CDR2 SMNVEV (reference sequence). CDR3 length: 15 residues. Trimming pared 0 bases from V and 4 bases from J, leaving 12 bases between. This CDR3 reads CASSLSLGAGYGYTF. In nucleotides, the CDR3 is TGTGCCAGCAGTTTATCGCTGGGGGCGGGCTATGGCTACACCTTC.

The gene calls are TRBV7-2 and TRBJ2-7; 8 nucleotides align to TRBD2. In germline, CDR1 is SGHTA, CDR2 FQGNSA. The CDR3 runs 14 residues. V lost 1 base, J lost 6 bases, and 5 bases stayed unmatched. The CDR3 is CASSLGLAGIEQYF. In DNA, the CDR3 is TGTGCCAGCAGCTTAGGGCTAGCGGGCATCGAGCAGTACTTC.

The CDR3 protein is CASSLFKGPTYNEQFF. CDR3 in DNA: TGCGCCAGCAGCTTGTTTAAAGGGCCCACCTACAATGAGCAGTTCTTC. The chain links TRBV5-1 to TRBJ2-1, with D unresolved. This CDR3 spans 16 amino acids. V lost 1 base and J 2 bases, leaving 13 bases between the germline ends. The germline V gene has CDR1 SGHRS and CDR2 YFSETQ.

This clone was counted once. The CDR3 nucleotides are TGCGCCAGCAGCCAAGGTCCGGGAAGCAATCAGCCCCAGCATTTT. Its translation: CASSQGPGSNQPQHF. The V gene is TRBV4-3, the J gene TRBJ1-5; no reliable D call. Trimming left V 1 base short and J 1 base short, with 8 bases between. Germline assignment: CDR1 LGHNA and CDR2 YSLEER. The length of the CDR3 is 15 residues.

CDR3 coding DNA: TGTGCCAGCAGCGTAGTGCTAGCGGGTTTGAATGAGCAGTTCTTC. It translates to CASSVVLAGLNEQFF. This sequence joins TRBV9 and TRBJ2-1; 8 positions match TRBD2. This CDR3 has 15 amino acids. V shed 0 bases, J shed 7 bases, and the junction held 6 bases outside the gene matches. Germline V gene lookup returns CDR1 SGDLS and CDR2 YYNGEE. Full variable domain (missing parts from reference TRBV9 and TRBJ2-1): DSGVTQTPKHLITATGQRVTLRCSPRSGDLSVYWYQQSLDQGLQFLIQYYNGEERAKGNILERFSAQQFPDLHSELNLSSLELGDSALYFCASSVVLAGLNEQFFGPGTRLTVL.

The rearrangement uses TRBV7-9 and TRBJ2-2; no firm D call. CDR1 and CDR2 (germline): SEHNR, FQNEAQ (reference sequence). The CDR3 has 16 residues. V shed 1 base and J shed 1 base, with 10 bases lying between them. DNA of the CDR3: TGTGCCAGCAGCTTAGGACCTCCCCTGAACACCGGGGAGCTGTTTTTT. This sequence encodes CASSLGPPLNTGELFF.

This chain uses TRBV7-2 with TRBJ1-2; D call uncertain. V lost 1 base and J lost 7, with 10 bases in between. There are 13 residues in the CDR3. Germline CDR1 SGHTA, CDR2 FQGNSA. The CDR3, as DNA: TGTGCCAGCAGCTTAGGCGGCGAACTTGGCTACACCTTC. Translation gives CASSLGGELGYTF.

The V call is TRBV6-5, the J call TRBJ2-2; D not certain. There are 16 residues in the CDR3. Trimming cost V 2 bases and J 7 bases, with 17 bases left between them. The germline gives CDR1 MNHEY, CDR2 SVGAGI. In DNA, the CDR3 is TGTGCCAGCAGTTACAGGCAGATTGAGAGAGGCGGGGAGCTGTTTTTT. Its protein product is CASSYRQIERGGELFF.

The chain couples TRBV7-7 to TRBJ2-5; the match to TRBD2 covers 14 bases. From germline, CDR1 is SSHAT and CDR2 FNYEAQ (reference sequence). The CDR3 has 16 amino acids. V shed 5 bases, J shed 3 bases, and the junction held 5 bases outside the gene matches. CDR3 sequence: CASSLRLAGGEETQYF. The CDR3 coding sequence is TGTGCCAGCAGCCTACGACTAGCGGGAGGGGAAGAGACCCAGTACTTC.

This clone was counted a single time. This chain joins TRBV27 and TRBJ2-7, with D possibly TRBD2 on 5 matching bases. The V end lost 7 bases, the J end lost 0 bases, and 16 bases lay between the germline ends. The CDR3 consists of 15 residues. Germline lookup yields CDR1 MNHEY and CDR2 SMNVEV (reference sequence). DNA for the CDR3: TGTGCCAGCACGACTCATACGGGGAGCTCCTACGAGCAGTACTTC. Translated: CASTTHTGSSYEQYF.

CDR3 bases: TGTGCCAGCAGCTTAGGTGGGCCGCAGGAGCAGTACTTC. Its translation: CASSLGGPQEQYF. V usage is TRBV7-8 and J usage is TRBJ2-7; D not certain. V was cut by 1 base and J by 7 bases, with 11 bases left in between. The CDR3 is 13 amino acids. Germline CDR1 and CDR2: SGHVS and FQNEAQ.

The J gene is TRBJ1-6, the V gene TRBV27, with D possibly being TRBD1 (5 bases). The CDR3 is 16 residues long. Germline V CDR1 and CDR2: MNHEY, SMNVEV (reference sequence). V was shortened by 5 bases and J by 0 bases, with 11 bases between the two germline ends. The CDR3 region is CASSGGPSSYNSPLHF. The CDR3 region has the DNA TGTGCCAGCAGTGGGGGTCCCAGCTCCTATAATTCACCCCTCCACTTT.

Only one count was recorded for this clone. Other nucleotide sequences in the sample specify the same CDR3. The rearrangement links TRBV28 to TRBJ2-3; D remains unclear. V was cut by 3 bases and J by 3 bases, with 4 bases left in between. This CDR3 contains 12 residues. Germline V CDR1 and CDR2: MDHEN, SYDVKM. CDR3 in DNA: TGTGCCAGCAGTTTCAGGACAGATACGCAGTATTTT. Protein: CASSFRTDTQYF.

The chain couples TRBV5-6 to TRBJ1-2; TRBD1 matches at 12 bases. The CDR3 runs 16 residues. V trimming: 4 bases; J trimming: 8 bases; junction bases outside the gene matches: 12. CDR1 is SGHDT and CDR2 is YYEEEE in the germline V gene. CDR3 protein: CASSPERDRGREGYTF. DNA of the CDR3: TGTGCCAGCAGCCCGGAGCGGGACAGGGGGCGAGAGGGCTACACCTTC.